The rows below give T cell receptor beta chains drawn from one sample of a study of vaccination effects on CD4 cells after COVID-19. Here immunoSEQ multiplex PCR was the method, and the copy in TCRdb shows in-frame clones only, minus some. The table includes tens of thousands of clones, over 65% detected once. Antigen specificity for these receptors is unknown. Sequenced material: CD4+ T cells from PBMCs cultured without peptide, taken after COVID-19 vaccination. Source of these receptors: a human donor who had a prior SARS-CoV-2 infection. CDR3s include the opening cysteine and the closing phenylalanine or tryptophan. A D gene is named only where the DNA matches it firmly. Expanded clones are given a class, and other clones once, few, many or no size at all.

-	TRBV5-1	-	13	TRBJ2-5	CASSLVPRETQYF	TGCGCCAGCAGCTTGGTTCCTCGCGAGACCCAGTACTTC
-	TRBV7-2	TRBD2	18	TRBJ2-3	CASSFFLAGSGLGDTQYF	TGTGCCAGCAGCTTTTTTCTAGCGGGGAGTGGGTTGGGAGATACGCAGTATTTT
-	TRBV3-1/TRBV3-2	-	12	TRBJ2-1	CASSQEGAAQFF	TGTGCCAGCAGCCAAGAGGGGGCGGCGCAGTTCTTC
few	TRBV10-1	TRBD1	15	TRBJ2-2	CASSGQGLNTGELFF	TGCGCCAGCAGTGGACAGGGGCTGAACACCGGGGAGCTGTTTTTT
few	TRBV11-3	TRBD2	15	TRBJ2-3	CASSSRTSFTDTQYF	TGTGCCAGCAGCTCCAGGACTAGCTTTACAGATACGCAGTATTTT
-	TRBV2	-	15	TRBJ2-1	CASSGGSGFDNEQFF	TGTGCCAGCAGTGGCGGTTCCGGGTTCGACAATGAGCAGTTCTTC
-	TRBV4-3	TRBD1	15	TRBJ1-1	CASSQDRSGGVRAFF	TGCGCCAGCAGCCAAGATCGGTCAGGGGGCGTTAGAGCTTTCTTT
-	TRBV9	TRBD2	17	TRBJ2-3	CASSVVSAGGLADTQYF	TGTGCCAGCAGCGTAGTTAGTGCGGGGGGGCTTGCAGATACGCAGTATTTT
-	TRBV6-5	-	12	TRBJ1-6	CASSRRDSPLHF	TGTGCCAGCAGTCGCAGGGATTCACCCCTCCACTTT
-	TRBV11-3	-	15	TRBJ2-7	CASSSIKTTVYEQYF	TGTGCCAGCAGCTCTATTAAGACTACCGTCTACGAGCAGTACTTC
-	TRBV15	TRBD2	16	TRBJ2-1	CATSRDVSGRGNEQFF	TGTGCCACCAGCAGAGATGTTAGCGGGAGAGGTAATGAGCAGTTCTTC
-	TRBV5-4	-	14	TRBJ2-7	CASRPNDLDYEQYF	TGTGCCAGCAGGCCAAACGACCTGGACTACGAGCAGTACTTC
once	TRBV30	-	13	TRBJ1-5	CAWSPGGAQPQHF	TGTGCCTGGAGTCCCGGGGGGGCCCAGCCCCAGCATTTT
few	TRBV25-1	-	14	TRBJ1-6	CASSPTGGDSPLHF	TGTGCCAGCAGTCCGACGGGTGGGGATTCACCCCTCCACTTT
-	TRBV7-2	-	13	TRBJ1-2	CASSLADSYGYTF	TGTGCCAGCAGCTTAGCGGACAGCTATGGCTACACCTTC
few	TRBV3-1/TRBV3-2	-	15	TRBJ1-6	CASSQSGSGNSPLHF	TGTGCCAGCAGCCAGTCAGGCTCGGGGAATTCACCCCTCCACTTT
-	TRBV6-2/TRBV6-3	-	15	TRBJ1-3	CASSSRGATGNTIYF	TGTGCCAGCAGTTCACGGGGGGCGACTGGAAACACCATATATTTT
-	TRBV20-1	-	11	TRBJ2-3	CSARVADTQYF	TGCAGTGCTAGAGTAGCGGATACGCAGTATTTT
-	TRBV7-9	-	16	TRBJ1-5	CASSLALGGSNQPQHF	TGTGCCAGCAGCTTAGCGCTCGGGGGAAGCAATCAGCCCCAGCATTTT
-	TRBV19	TRBD2	16	TRBJ2-1	CASSAILAGGDNEQFF	TGTGCCAGTAGTGCCATACTAGCGGGAGGGGACAATGAGCAGTTCTTC
-	TRBV6-6	-	13	TRBJ1-1	CASRTQGVPEAFF	TGTGCCAGCAGAACACAGGGAGTCCCTGAAGCTTTCTTT
-	TRBV10-2	TRBD2	14	TRBJ2-1	CATRLAGGLNEQFF	TGCGCCACCCGACTAGCGGGGGGGCTTAATGAGCAGTTCTTC
once	TRBV7-3	TRBD2	16	TRBJ2-5	CASSPGLAGVQETQYF	TGTGCCAGCAGCCCGGGACTAGCGGGGGTCCAAGAGACCCAGTACTTC
-	TRBV3-1/TRBV3-2	-	15	TRBJ2-2	CASSPAIGGSGELFF	TGTGCCAGCAGCCCCGCCATCGGGGGCAGCGGGGAGCTGTTTTTT
-	TRBV5-4	-	13	TRBJ1-5	CASSRGSNQPQHF	TGTGCCAGCAGCCGAGGCAGCAATCAGCCCCAGCATTTT
-	TRBV5-8	-	15	TRBJ1-5	CASSLTGQANQPQHF	TGTGCCAGCAGCTTGACAGGACAAGCCAATCAGCCCCAGCATTTT
few	TRBV5-4	-	14	TRBJ2-3	CASSLAGGTDTQYF	TGTGCCAGCAGCTTGGCCGGGGGCACAGATACGCAGTATTTT
-	TRBV4-2	-	12	TRBJ2-3	CASSQETDTQYF	TGTGCCAGCAGCCAAGAAACAGATACGCAGTATTTT
-	TRBV7-2	-	13	TRBJ1-1	CASSLVANTEAFF	TGTGCCAGCAGCTTAGTGGCCAACACTGAAGCTTTCTTT
once	TRBV21-1	-	15	TRBJ2-7	CASSKGFDSPYEQYF	TGTGCCAGCAGCAAAGGCTTCGACAGCCCCTACGAGCAGTACTTC
-	TRBV2	-	15	TRBJ2-2	CASSEFSSGDGELFF	TGTGCCAGCAGTGAGTTCAGTTCCGGGGACGGGGAGCTGTTTTTT
few	TRBV5-5	-	15	TRBJ2-3	CASSLRVLGGDTQYF	TGTGCCAGCAGCTTGCGGGTTTTGGGTGGAGATACGCAGTATTTT
-	TRBV6-6	TRBD2	15	TRBJ2-7	CASSLLAGGTYEQYF	TGTGCCAGCAGCCTACTAGCGGGAGGTACCTACGAGCAGTACTTC
-	TRBV2	-	12	TRBJ1-6	CASSDSGLTLHF	TGTGCCAGCAGTGATTCCGGGTTGACGCTCCACTTT
-	TRBV19	TRBD2	16	TRBJ2-3	CASSIEREARTDTQYF	TGTGCCAGTAGTATAGAACGGGAGGCCCGCACAGATACGCAGTATTTT
-	TRBV18	-	13	TRBJ1-2	CASSPTREKGYTF	TGTGCCAGCTCACCGACCAGGGAGAAGGGCTACACCTTC
-	TRBV4-2	TRBD1	16	TRBJ2-7	CASSQSPAGGSYEQYF	TGTGCCAGCAGCCAATCCCCAGCAGGGGGTTCCTACGAGCAGTACTTC
-	TRBV7-3	-	13	TRBJ2-3	CASGAYSTDTQYF	TGTGCCAGCGGGGCCTATAGCACAGATACGCAGTATTTT
-	TRBV4-2	TRBD1	15	TRBJ1-1	CASSQTQGGSTEAFF	TGTGCCAGCAGCCAGACTCAGGGGGGGTCCACTGAAGCTTTCTTT
-	TRBV7-2	TRBD1	14	TRBJ2-7	CASSAWDRGYEQYF	TGTGCCAGCAGCGCCTGGGACAGGGGCTACGAGCAGTACTTC
-	TRBV30	TRBD2	15	TRBJ2-7	CAWSPLAGGAYGQYF	TGTGCCTGGAGTCCACTAGCGGGAGGAGCCTATGGGCAGTACTTC
-	TRBV5-6	TRBD2	17	TRBJ2-1	CASSSAASGRTTNEQFF	TGTGCCAGCAGCTCCGCCGCTAGCGGGAGAACCACCAATGAGCAGTTCTTC
once	TRBV25-1	-	14	TRBJ1-1	CASGRMGLNTEAFF	TGTGCCAGCGGCCGAATGGGGTTGAACACTGAAGCTTTCTTT
-	TRBV4-1	TRBD1	15	TRBJ1-2	CASSQGSGTVHGYTF	TGCGCCAGCAGCCAAGGTTCCGGGACAGTGCATGGCTACACCTTC
once	TRBV3-1/TRBV3-2	-	15	TRBJ1-4	CASSQPGLLIEKLFF	TGTGCCAGCAGCCAGCCGGGACTGTTAATAGAAAAACTGTTTTTT
-	TRBV7-2	-	16	TRBJ2-7	CASSLVGGVGTYEQYF	TGTGCCAGCAGCTTAGTCGGGGGAGTAGGAACCTACGAGCAGTACTTC
once	TRBV9	-	15	TRBJ2-2	CASSGGGYNTGELFF	TGTGCCAGCAGCGGGGGGGGCTATAACACCGGGGAGCTGTTTTTT
-	TRBV30	-	14	TRBJ1-2	CAWRRVRLPYGYTF	TGTGCCTGGAGACGAGTGAGACTACCCTATGGCTACACCTTC
-	TRBV25-1	-	16	TRBJ2-1	CASSERRAGVYNEQFF	TGTGCCAGCAGTGAGCGCCGGGCAGGAGTCTACAATGAGCAGTTCTTC
-	TRBV5-4	-	15	TRBJ2-7	CASSLGPGEESEQYF	TGTGCCAGCAGCTTGGGTCCGGGAGAAGAGAGCGAGCAGTACTTC
-	TRBV9	TRBD1	16	TRBJ1-4	CASSGGQGAEEEKLFF	TGTGCCAGCAGCGGCGGACAGGGGGCCGAGGAGGAAAAACTGTTTTTT
-	TRBV6-5	-	15	TRBJ2-3	CASSRIATSTDTQYF	TGTGCCAGCAGTCGTATAGCGACTAGCACAGATACGCAGTATTTT
-	TRBV6-1	-	19	TRBJ1-6	CASSARTSRFFRANSPLHF	TGTGCCAGCAGTGCCCGGACAAGTAGATTCTTTAGAGCAAATTCACCCCTCCACTTT
-	TRBV27	-	13	TRBJ2-5	CASSLGGRAAQYF	TGTGCCAGCAGTTTAGGAGGCCGCGCGGCCCAGTACTTC
-	TRBV7-6	TRBD2	17	TRBJ2-7	CASSAQGPSGGTYEQYF	TGTGCCAGCAGCGCCCAAGGCCCTAGCGGGGGGACCTACGAGCAGTACTTC
-	TRBV7-2	TRBD2	15	TRBJ2-1	CASSPTSGRGNEQFF	TGTGCCAGCAGCCCTACTAGCGGGAGGGGGAATGAGCAGTTCTTC
-	TRBV7-8	TRBD2	14	TRBJ2-7	CASSLRREEPVQYF	TGTGCCAGCAGCTTAAGGCGGGAGGAGCCGGTGCAGTACTTC